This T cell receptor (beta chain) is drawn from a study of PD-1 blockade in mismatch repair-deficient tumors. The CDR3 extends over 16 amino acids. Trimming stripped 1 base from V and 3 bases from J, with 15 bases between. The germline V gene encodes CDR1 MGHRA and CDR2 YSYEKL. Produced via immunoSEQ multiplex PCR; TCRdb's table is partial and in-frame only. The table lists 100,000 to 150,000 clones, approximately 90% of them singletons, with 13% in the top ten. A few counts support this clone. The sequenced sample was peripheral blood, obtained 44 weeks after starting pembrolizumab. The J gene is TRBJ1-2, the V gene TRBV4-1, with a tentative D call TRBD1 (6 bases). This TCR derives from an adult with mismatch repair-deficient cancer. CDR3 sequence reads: CASSQVSGTGHYGYTF. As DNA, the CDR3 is TGCGCCAGCAGCCAAGTTAGCGGCACAGGGCACTATGGCTACACCTTC.